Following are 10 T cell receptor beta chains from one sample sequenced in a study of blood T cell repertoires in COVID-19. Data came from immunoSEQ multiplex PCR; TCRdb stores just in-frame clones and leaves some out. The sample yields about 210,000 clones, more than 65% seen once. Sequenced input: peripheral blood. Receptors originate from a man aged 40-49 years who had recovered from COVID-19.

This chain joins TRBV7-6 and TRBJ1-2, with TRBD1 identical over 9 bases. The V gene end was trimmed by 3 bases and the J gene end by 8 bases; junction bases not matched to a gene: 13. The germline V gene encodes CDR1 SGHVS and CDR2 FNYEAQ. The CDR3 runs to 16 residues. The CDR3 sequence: CASSFGITGGAEGYTF. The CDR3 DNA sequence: TGTGCCAGCAGCTTTGGGATCACAGGGGGCGCAGAGGGCTACACCTTC.

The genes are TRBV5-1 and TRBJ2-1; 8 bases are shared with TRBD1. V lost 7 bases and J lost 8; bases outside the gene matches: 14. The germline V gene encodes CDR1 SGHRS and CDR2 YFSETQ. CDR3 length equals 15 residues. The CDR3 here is CASARQGAAVDEQFF. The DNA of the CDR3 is TGCGCCAGCGCGCGTCAGGGGGCGGCGGTGGATGAGCAGTTCTTC.

CDR3 amino acids: CASSLLRLAGGTDTQYF. The CDR3 coding sequence is TGTGCCAGCAGCCTATTAAGACTAGCGGGAGGCACAGATACGCAGTATTTT. The V call is TRBV27, the J call TRBJ2-3; 12 bases are shared with TRBD2. The CDR3 is 17 residues long. V lost 6 bases, J lost 1 base, and 8 bases stayed unmatched. The V gene's germline CDR1 is MNHEY and CDR2 SMNVEV (reference sequence).

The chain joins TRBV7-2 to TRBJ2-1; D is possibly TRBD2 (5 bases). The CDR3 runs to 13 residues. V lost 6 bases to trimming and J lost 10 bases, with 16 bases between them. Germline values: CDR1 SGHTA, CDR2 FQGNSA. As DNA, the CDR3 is TGTGCCAGCAGTTCTTCCGGGGTTTGGGAGCAGTTCTTC. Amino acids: CASSSSGVWEQFF. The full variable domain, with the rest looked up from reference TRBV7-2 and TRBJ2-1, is GAGVSQSPSNKVTEKGKDVELRCDPISGHTALYWYRQSLGQGLEFLIYFQGNSAPDKSGLPSDRFSAERTGGSVSTLTIQRTQQEDSAVYLCASSSSGVWEQFFGPGTRLTVL.

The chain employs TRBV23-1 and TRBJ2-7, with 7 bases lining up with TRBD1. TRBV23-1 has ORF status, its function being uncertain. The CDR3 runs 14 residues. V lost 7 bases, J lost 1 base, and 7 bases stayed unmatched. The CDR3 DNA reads TGCGCCAGCACCTTGGGACAGCCATCCTACGAGCAGTACTTC. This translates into CASTLGQPSYEQYF.

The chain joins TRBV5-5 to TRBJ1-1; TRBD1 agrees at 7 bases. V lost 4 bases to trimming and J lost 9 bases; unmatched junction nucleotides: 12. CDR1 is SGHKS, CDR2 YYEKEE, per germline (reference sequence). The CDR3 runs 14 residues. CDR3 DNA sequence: TGTGCCAGCAGCCCCGATGGGACAGTGATTAAAGCTTTCTTT. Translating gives CASSPDGTVIKAFF.

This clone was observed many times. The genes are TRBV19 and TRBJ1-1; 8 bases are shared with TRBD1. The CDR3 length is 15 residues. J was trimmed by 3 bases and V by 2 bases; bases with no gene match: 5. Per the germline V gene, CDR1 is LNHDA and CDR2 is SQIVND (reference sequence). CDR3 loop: CASSIQGARYTEAFF. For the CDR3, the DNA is TGTGCCAGTAGTATACAGGGGGCGCGGTACACTGAAGCTTTCTTT. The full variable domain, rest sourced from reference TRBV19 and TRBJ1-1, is DGGITQSPKYLFRKEGQNVTLSCEQNLNHDAMYWYRQDPGQGLRLIYYSQIVNDFQKGDIAEGYSVSREKKESFPLTVTSAQKNPTAFYLCASSIQGARYTEAFFGQGTRLTVV.

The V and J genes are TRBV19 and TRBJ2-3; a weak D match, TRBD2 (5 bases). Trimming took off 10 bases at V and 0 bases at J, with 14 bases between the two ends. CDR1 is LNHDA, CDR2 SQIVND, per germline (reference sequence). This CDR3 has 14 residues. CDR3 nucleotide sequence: TGTGCCACCTCGCGGCGGGTGAGCACAGATACGCAGTATTTT. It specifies CATSRRVSTDTQYF.

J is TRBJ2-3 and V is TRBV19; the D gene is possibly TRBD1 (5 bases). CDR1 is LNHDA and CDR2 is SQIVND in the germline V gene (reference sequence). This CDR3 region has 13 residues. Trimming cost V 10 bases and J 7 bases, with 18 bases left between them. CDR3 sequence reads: CATRQSLRHTQYF. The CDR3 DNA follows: TGTGCCACCCGACAGAGCCTTCGACATACGCAGTATTTT.

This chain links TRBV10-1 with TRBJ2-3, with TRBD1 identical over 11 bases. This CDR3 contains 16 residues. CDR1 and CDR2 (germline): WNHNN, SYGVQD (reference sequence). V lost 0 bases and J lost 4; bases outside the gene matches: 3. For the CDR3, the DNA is TGCGCCAGCAGTGAGTCCAGGACAGGGGGCGCAGATACGCAGTATTTT. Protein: CASSESRTGGADTQYF.